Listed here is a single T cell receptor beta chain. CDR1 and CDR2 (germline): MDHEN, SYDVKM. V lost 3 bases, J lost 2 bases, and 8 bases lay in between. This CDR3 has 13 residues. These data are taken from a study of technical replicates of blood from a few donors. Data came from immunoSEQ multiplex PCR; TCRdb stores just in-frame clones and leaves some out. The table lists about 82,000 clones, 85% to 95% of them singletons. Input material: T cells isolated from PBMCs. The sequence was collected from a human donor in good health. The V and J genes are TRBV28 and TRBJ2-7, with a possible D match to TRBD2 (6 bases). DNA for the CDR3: TGTGCCAGCAGTTTTGGGGAGGCCTACGAGCAGTACTTC. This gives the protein CASSFGEAYEQYF.